Reported below is one TCR beta chain. This clone was seen more than once but under ten times. Its antigen is unknown. Base-call qualities are not available, and no considerably larger clone is one nucleotide away. This entry belongs to a study of blood T cell repertoires in COVID-19 (dated by TCRdb to the early 2020s). About the investigation overall: Samples from collaborators originated in the United States, Italy and Spain and spanned both the acute and convalescent phases of COVID-19. The prospective study material was composed of cDNA or gDNA derived from T cells, B-cell-depleted T cells, or PBMCs. A de-identified subject ID, COVID-19 status, age in years and sex were almost always included in the sample metadata. Samples came from the ongoing ImmuneRACE study (first 160 participants) plus 1,254 subjects from 6 global collaborators. The repertoires were released in a freely available public database intended as a resource for research on the immune response to SARS-CoV-2. HLA class I and class II types, where available, came from metadata supplied by the sample provider rather than from assay-based typing. Deeply sampled blood TCRbeta repertoires from subjects exposed to, actively infected with, or recovered from COVID-19 were included in the dataset.

Per the germline V gene (reference sequence), LNHDA is the CDR1 and SQIVND is the CDR2. After removal of 6 bases from V and 7 bases from J, the junction retains 5 bases not matched to a gene. CDR3 length: 14 amino acids, cysteine to phenylalanine. Kept here is only the CDR3 DNA, which spans 42 bases and is read in frame from base 1. TCRbeta CDR3 regions were amplified from genomic DNA using the immunoSEQ Assay, a bias-controlled multiplex PCR. As for the authors' bioinformatics: Within the assay, amplification of reference gene primers was used to estimate how many nucleated cells each sample contained. Sequence reads were collapsed and filtered to measure the absolute abundance of every unique TCRbeta CDR3 rearrangement. For each sample, productive Simpson clonality was calculated as the square root of Simpson's diversity index across productive rearrangements. Held by TCRdb, this immuneACCESS table contains in-frame sequences only and omits some clones. Under half of the omission traces to an unresolved V gene where checked; the cause of the rest is unknown. V and J calls and clone size are those listed in that table; D and trimming were worked out from the DNA. The sample records about 47,000 clones, around 81% of which are singletons. Roughly 29% of the sample belongs to the ten largest clones.

The paper as a whole reports these results and caveats: The amount of clinical and demographic metadata varied by source and participant and was provided uncurated.

In Seattle, one collaborating source enrolled patients while the infection was active and tracked those patients longitudinally over the course of disease. Collaborating institutions collected whole blood in K2EDTA tubes following their own protocols. Collaborator samples were shipped for TCRbeta analysis as frozen whole blood, isolated PBMCs, or DNA extracted from either sample type. In this chain, TRBV19 is recombined with TRBJ1-4; the central 10 bases match TRBD1. The specimen was peripheral blood. This receptor was obtained from a woman over 75 with COVID-19, enrolled during active disease. The bases read TGTGCCAGTAGCCTGTGGGACAGGGGTGAAAAACTGTTTTTT. It translates to CASSLWDRGEKLFF.